This T cell receptor beta chain was recorded in a study of cytomegalovirus exposure and HLA in healthy donors. Study outcomes and limitations: The authors later linked a missense DCLRE1C variant to TCR beta V- and J-gene trimming.

Points on this clone: Its cognate antigen is unknown.

Primers: 60 Vbeta forward and 13 Jbeta reverse. The repertoire was sequenced with immunoSEQ multiplex PCR; TCRdb's copy has only in-frame clones and lacks some. The sample has some 82,000 clones; approximately 84% are singletons. Germline loops: CDR1 LNHDA, CDR2 SQIVND (reference sequence). J lost 4 bases, V lost 3 bases, and 6 bases had no gene match. The CDR3 consists of 15 residues. The rearrangement links TRBV19 to TRBJ2-7; 10 nucleotides agree with TRBD2. The TCR originated in a woman in her forties or fifties in good health and CMV-seronegative. Sequencing was carried out using PBMCs. The CDR3 DNA is TGTGCCAGTAGTATTGGTGCTAGCGGGAGTTACGAGCAGTACTTC. This gives the protein CASSIGASGSYEQYF.